In this sample, the clone carrying this T cell receptor (beta chain) turned up a few times. Antigen: not known. TCRdb's copy holds only in-frame clones and misses some; the assay was immunoSEQ multiplex PCR. Among approximately 65,000 clones listed, 90% to 95% were seen once. This specimen comes from a study of PD-1 blockade in classical Hodgkin lymphoma. Study-wide results and limits: Newly diagnosed patients were said to have less baseline TCR diversity than healthy donors did. CD4+ TCR diversity climbed significantly by C4D1, unlike CD8+ TCR diversity. For complete responders, baseline diversity was comparable to that of newly diagnosed patients. Repertoires differed for reasons still undefined, possibly disease activity or prior therapy.

Time point reported: cycle 4 day 1 (C4D1), after 6 weeks of nivolumab. All patients relapsed after autologous stem cell transplantation, and brentuximab vedotin exposure varied. This specimen consisted of peripheral blood mononuclear cells (PBMCs), obtained before the fourth cycle of nivolumab. The receptor comes from a human donor with classical Hodgkin lymphoma.

DNA for the CDR3: TGTGCCAGCAATACAGGGGGCTTGAACTCTGGGGCCAACGTCCTGACTTTC. It yields the protein CASNTGGLNSGANVLTF. The chain couples TRBV28 to TRBJ2-6; 9 nucleotides line up with TRBD1. CDR3 length equals 17 residues. In germline, CDR1 is MDHEN, CDR2 SYDVKM. The V segment lost 7 bases and the J segment 0 bases; nucleotides outside the gene matches: 7.